This TCR beta chain was retrieved from a study of blood T cell repertoires in COVID-19. Study summary: The analysed material was cDNA or gDNA that came from T cells, B-cell-depleted T cells, or PBMCs.

Sequencing used immunoSEQ multiplex PCR; TCRdb keeps in-frame clones, though not all of them. The sample includes about 36,000 clones, roughly nine tenths seen only once; the top ten take around 4.9%. Note on this clone: Other DNA variants within this sample encode the same CDR3.

The CDR3 is 13 residues long. CDR1 SGDLS and CDR2 YYNGEE come from the germline V gene. The V end was cut by 0 bases, the J end by 6 bases, with 8 bases between. The chain has TRBV9 and TRBJ2-3; a possible D gene is TRBD2 (5 bases). What was sequenced was peripheral blood. The receptor was derived from a human donor in a cohort sampled during active COVID-19. The CDR3 loop is CASSVAGTDTQYF. DNA for the CDR3: TGTGCCAGCAGCGTAGCGGGAACCGATACGCAGTATTTT.